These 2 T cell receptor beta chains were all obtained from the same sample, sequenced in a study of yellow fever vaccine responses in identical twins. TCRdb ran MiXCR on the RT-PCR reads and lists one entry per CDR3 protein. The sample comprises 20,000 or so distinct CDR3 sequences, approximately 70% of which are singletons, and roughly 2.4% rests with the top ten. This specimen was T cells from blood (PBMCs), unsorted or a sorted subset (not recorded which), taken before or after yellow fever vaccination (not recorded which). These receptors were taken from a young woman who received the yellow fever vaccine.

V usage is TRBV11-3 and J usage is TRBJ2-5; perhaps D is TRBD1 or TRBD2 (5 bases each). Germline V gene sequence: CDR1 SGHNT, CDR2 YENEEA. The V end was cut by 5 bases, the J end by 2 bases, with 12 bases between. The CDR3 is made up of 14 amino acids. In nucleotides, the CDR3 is TGTGCCAGCAGCCCACGAGGGGCTCAAGAGACCCAGTACTTC. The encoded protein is CASSPRGAQETQYF. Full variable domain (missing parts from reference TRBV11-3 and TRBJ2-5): EAGVVQSPRYKIIEKKQPVAFWCNPISGHNTLYWYLQNLGQGPELLIRYENEEAVDDSQLPKDRFSAERLKGVDSTLKIQPAELGDSAVYLCASSPRGAQETQYFGPGTRLLVL.

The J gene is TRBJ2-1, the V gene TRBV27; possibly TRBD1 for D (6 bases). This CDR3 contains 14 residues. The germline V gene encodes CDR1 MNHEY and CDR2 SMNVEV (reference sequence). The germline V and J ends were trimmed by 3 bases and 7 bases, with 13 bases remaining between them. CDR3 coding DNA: TGTGCCAGCAGTTTTCAACAGGGTGGGAATGAGCAGTTCTTC. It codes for CASSFQQGGNEQFF.